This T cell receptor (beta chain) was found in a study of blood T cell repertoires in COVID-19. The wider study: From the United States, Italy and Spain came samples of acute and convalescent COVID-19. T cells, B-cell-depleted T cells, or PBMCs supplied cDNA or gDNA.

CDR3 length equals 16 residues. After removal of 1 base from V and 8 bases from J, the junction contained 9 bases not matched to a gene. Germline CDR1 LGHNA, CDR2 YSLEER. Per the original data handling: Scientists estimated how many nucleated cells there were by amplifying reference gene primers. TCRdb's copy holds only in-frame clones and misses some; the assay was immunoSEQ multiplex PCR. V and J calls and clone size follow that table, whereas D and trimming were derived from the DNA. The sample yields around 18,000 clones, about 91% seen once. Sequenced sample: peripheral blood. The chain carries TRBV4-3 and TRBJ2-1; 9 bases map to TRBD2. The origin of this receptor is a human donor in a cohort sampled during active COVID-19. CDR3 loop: CASSQVAGARFYEQFF. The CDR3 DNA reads TGCGCCAGCAGCCAAGTAGCGGGGGCAAGGTTCTATGAGCAGTTCTTC.